Each of the 21 T cell receptor beta chains below was sequenced from the same sample in a study. TCRdb ran MiXCR on the RT-PCR reads and lists one entry per CDR3 protein. The table includes 650,000 to 800,000 distinct CDR3 sequences, 12% to 15% detected once. Sequences were obtained from memory CD4+ T cells from blood. The receptors come from a female donor in good health, serving as a healthy control.

This clonotype was counted at least ten times. V gene TRBV5-1 combines with J gene TRBJ1-1; D might be TRBD1 (5 bases). The CDR3 sequence is 16 residues long. CDR1 and CDR2 from the germline V gene are SGHRS and YFSETQ. Deletions cut 0 bases from V and 0 bases from J, with 12 bases between. As DNA, the CDR3 is TGCGCCAGCAGCTTGGCTACGCAGGGAGTGAACACTGAAGCTTTCTTT. Its translation is CASSLATQGVNTEAFF.

This clonotype was observed a few times. The rearrangement links TRBV7-3 to TRBJ2-7, with 8 bases that match TRBD2. There are 16 residues in the CDR3. V dropped 1 base and J dropped 5; count of bases not matched to a gene: 10. Germline assignment: CDR1 SGHTA and CDR2 FQGTGA. The CDR3 DNA follows: TGTGCCAGCAGCTTAATTGCGTCGGGGGGGCCCCACGAGCAGTACTTC. Protein: CASSLIASGGPHEQYF.

The chain combines TRBV7-8 with TRBJ2-2, with a weak D call TRBD2 (6 bases). V was shortened by 3 bases and J by 2 bases, with 16 bases between the two germline ends. Germline lookup yields CDR1 SGHVS and CDR2 FQNEAQ. The CDR3 runs 17 residues. Here the CDR3 DNA reads TGTGCCAGCAGCTTTCGGTGGGGAGGCAGAAACACCGGGGAGCTGTTTTTT. This encodes CASSFRWGGRNTGELFF.

The chain couples TRBV18 to TRBJ1-2; D uncertain. The germline gives CDR1 KGHSH, CDR2 LQKENI. The CDR3 loop spans 13 amino acids. V gave up 5 bases and J gave up 2 bases, with 9 bases separating them. The CDR3 is CASSVDGNYGYTF. DNA for the CDR3: TGTGCCAGCTCAGTCGACGGAAACTATGGCTACACCTTC.

CDR3 bases: TGTGCCAGCTCACCACAGAACGGGGGAAATGGCTACGAGCAGTACTTC. It is translated as CASSPQNGGNGYEQYF. The chain carries TRBV18 and TRBJ2-7; D is possibly TRBD2 (6 bases). Trimming took off 1 base at V and 3 bases at J, with 16 bases between the two ends. Germline CDR1 reads KGHSH; CDR2 reads LQKENI. This CDR3 contains 16 residues. The entire variable domain, with the rest obtained from reference TRBV18 and TRBJ2-7, is as follows: NAGVMQNPRHLVRRRGQEARLRCSPMKGHSHVYWYRQLPEEGLKFMVYLQKENIIDESGMPKERFSAEFPKEGPSILRIQQVVRGDSAAYFCASSPQNGGNGYEQYFGPGTRLTVT.

In this sample, this clonotype turned up many times. This chain links TRBV7-3 with TRBJ2-1; a possible D gene is TRBD2 (5 bases). The germline V gene encodes CDR1 SGHTA and CDR2 FQGTGA. Trimming removed 2 bases at V and 6 bases at J, with 14 bases between. CDR3 length equals 15 residues. The CDR3 is CASSLAGLATNEQFF. The DNA for the CDR3 is TGTGCCAGCAGCTTAGCGGGCTTGGCGACCAATGAGCAGTTCTTC. Drawing the rest from reference TRBV7-3 and TRBJ2-1, the complete variable domain is GAGVSQTPSNKVTEKGKYVELRCDPISGHTALYWYRQSLGQGPEFLIYFQGTGAADDSGLPNDRFFAVRPEGSVSTLKIQRTERGDSAVYLCASSLAGLATNEQFFGPGTRLTVL.

This clonotype appeared many times. The J gene is TRBJ2-7, the V gene TRBV18; TRBD2 is a possible D gene (7 bases). CDR3 length: 13 amino acids. Germline assignment: CDR1 KGHSH and CDR2 LQKENI. V was pared by 3 bases and J by 6 bases, with 12 bases between. CDR3 nucleotide sequence: TGTGCCAGCTCACCTCAGGGGAGGGGCGAGCAGTACTTC. Translation: CASSPQGRGEQYF.

This clonotype was seen a handful of times. V gene TRBV7-2 combines with J gene TRBJ2-7; 12 bases match TRBD2. This CDR3 comprises 16 residues. J lost 2 bases, V lost 3 bases, and 5 bases had no gene match. Germline CDR1 reads SGHTA; CDR2 reads FQGNSA. The CDR3, as DNA: TGTGCCAGCAGCTTGGCGACTAGCGGGAGTACCTACGAGCAGTACTTC. Its translation: CASSLATSGSTYEQYF.

V is TRBV6-2 or TRBV6-3 and J is TRBJ1-1; D is unresolved. The CDR3 is 12 residues long. The germline V gene encodes CDR1 MNHEY and CDR2 SVGEGT. Trimming left V 0 bases short and J 7 bases short, with 6 bases between. Written as DNA, the CDR3 is TGTGCCAGCAGTTACTCTCGGGGTGAAGCTTTCTTT. This translates into CASSYSRGEAFF.

The sample holds a few counts of this clonotype. V usage is TRBV28 and J usage is TRBJ2-3; 7 bases are a match to TRBD1. CDR1 is MDHEN, CDR2 SYDVKM, per germline. This CDR3 spans 14 amino acids. V lost 10 bases, J lost 4 bases, and 11 bases stayed unmatched. The CDR3 loop reads CATQPATGPDTQYF. CDR3 nucleotides: TGTGCCACTCAACCCGCGACAGGGCCAGATACGCAGTATTTT.

J is TRBJ2-7 and V is TRBV4-3; 9 bases are shared with TRBD1. J gave up 7 bases and V 0 bases, and 7 bases lay outside the gene matches. Germline CDR1 is LGHNA and CDR2 is YSLEER. The CDR3 loop spans 15 amino acids. CDR3 nucleotide sequence: TGCGCCAGCAGCCAAGAAGGACAGGGGTCGGGAGAGCAGTACTTC. It codes for CASSQEGQGSGEQYF.

This clonotype turned up a few times. The chain has TRBV5-1 and TRBJ2-1; D uncertain. With 2 bases removed from V and 5 bases from J, the gap between germline ends came to 8 bases. The CDR3 covers 13 residues. Germline CDR1 is SGHRS and CDR2 is YFSETQ. Here the CDR3 reads CASSLSVDNEQFF. CDR3 coding DNA: TGCGCCAGCAGCTTATCGGTCGACAATGAGCAGTTCTTC.

This clonotype was seen many times. The V gene is TRBV6-6, the J gene TRBJ1-5, with D hard to call. The germline V gene encodes CDR1 MNHNY and CDR2 SVGAGI (reference sequence). This CDR3 is built from 14 residues. V lost 3 bases, J lost 3 bases, and 9 bases lay in between. The CDR3 protein is CASSYLESNQPQHF. The CDR3 DNA sequence: TGTGCCAGCAGTTATTTAGAGTCCAATCAGCCCCAGCATTTT.

In DNA, the CDR3 is TGTGCCAGCAGGGACTGGCGGGGCTACACCTTC. It codes for CASRDWRGYTF. The genes are TRBV6-2 or TRBV6-3 and TRBJ1-2, with D hard to call. Germline CDR1 reads MNHEY; CDR2 reads SVGEGT. The CDR3 has 11 amino acids. The V end lost 6 bases, the J end lost 8 bases, and 10 bases lay between the germline ends.

This clonotype was picked up a small number of times. The chain recombines TRBV5-4 with TRBJ2-2; TRBD1 aligns across 12 bases. Per the germline V gene, CDR1 is SGHNT and CDR2 is YYREEE (reference sequence). CDR3 size: 17 residues. Trimming took 4 bases from V and 6 from J; bases not matched to a gene: 10. CDR3: CASSPGQGAVVAGELFF. The CDR3 nucleotides read TGTGCCAGCAGCCCGGGACAGGGGGCGGTGGTTGCCGGGGAGCTGTTTTTT.

V usage is TRBV10-3 and J usage is TRBJ1-1; D is unclear. CDR3 size: 13 residues. Trimming pared 6 bases from V and 3 bases from J, leaving 11 bases between. Germline CDR1 and CDR2: ENHRY and SYGVKD. CDR3 DNA: TGTGCCATCAGACCCGACGGCTACACTGAAGCTTTCTTT. Its protein product is CAIRPDGYTEAFF.

This clonotype was seen ten or more times. The chain links TRBV7-2 to TRBJ2-7, with 11 bases lining up with TRBD2. The trim removed 5 bases at V and 12 bases at J, leaving 12 bases unmatched. This CDR3 has 14 amino acids. Germline V gene data show CDR1 as SGHTA and CDR2 as FQGNSA. CDR3 DNA sequence: TGTGCCAGCAGCCACGAACTACTAGCGGGAGAACGGTACTTC. Translating it yields CASSHELLAGERYF.

In this sample, this clonotype turned up a few times. V and J are TRBV6-5 and TRBJ2-5; D could derive from TRBD1 or TRBD2 (6 bases each). The V end was cut by 4 bases, the J end by 4 bases, with 31 bases between. Germline V gene data show CDR1 as MNHEY and CDR2 as SVGAGI. This CDR3 has 20 residues. In DNA form, the CDR3 reads TGTGCCAGCAGTTCTCCATCCCGCCCGGGGGCGACACGGATGAGAGAGACCCAGTACTTC. This sequence encodes CASSSPSRPGATRMRETQYF.

V and J are TRBV30 and TRBJ2-1, with 13 bases lining up with TRBD2. This CDR3 has 18 residues. Germline V gene data show CDR1 as GTSNPN and CDR2 as SVGIG (reference sequence). V was pared by 3 bases and J by 0 bases, with 8 bases of the junction left unmatched. The CDR3: CAWSGLAGVSLSYNEQFF. The CDR3 DNA follows: TGTGCCTGGAGCGGACTAGCGGGGGTCTCCCTCTCCTACAATGAGCAGTTCTTC.

This clonotype was found a few times. V and J are TRBV20-1 and TRBJ2-1; 9 bases are a match to TRBD2. Germline CDR1 DFQATT, CDR2 SNEGSKA (reference sequence). CDR3 length equals 16 residues. V was clipped by 1 base and J by 3 bases; unmatched bases: 7. CDR3 protein: CSARVGSGRGYNEQFF. The CDR3 DNA is TGCAGTGCTAGAGTAGGTAGCGGGAGAGGCTACAATGAGCAGTTCTTC.

This clonotype came up many times. The chain links TRBV2 to TRBJ1-1; D is possibly TRBD1 (5 bases). CDR3 length: 15 residues. Deletions cut 3 bases from V and 0 bases from J, with 11 bases between. Germline CDR1 SNHLY, CDR2 FYNNEI. CDR3 in DNA: TGTGCCAGCAGTGAGGAGGCAGGGATGAACACTGAAGCTTTCTTT. The encoded protein is CASSEEAGMNTEAFF.